These 9 T cell receptor beta chains came from one sample sequenced in a study of T cells in Graves' hyperthyroidism and ophthalmopathy. RNA transcripts gave rise to amplified TCR beta CDR3 regions. The HTBI primer set drove a first-round RT-PCR of the TCR CDR3. TCRdb passed the multiplex PCR reads through MiXCR, listing each CDR3 protein once. The sample includes roughly 500,000 distinct CDR3 sequences, 46% seen only once; the top ten take about 45%. Material: peripheral blood or thyroid tissue (not recorded which). These receptors originate from an adult woman with Graves' disease, either hyperthyroidism or ophthalmopathy (not recorded which).

This clonotype was seen a few times. The genes are TRBV2 and TRBJ1-6, with TRBD1 identical over 7 bases. The junction had 9 bases not matched to a gene; V was cut back by 6 bases and J by 7 bases. The length of the CDR3 is 15 residues. Germline V CDR1 and CDR2: SNHLY, FYNNEI. CDR3 region: CASRTRDSINSPLHF. The DNA for the CDR3 is TGTGCCAGCAGGACCCGGGACAGTATCAATTCACCCCTCCACTTT.

The rearrangement uses TRBV11-2 and TRBJ2-7, with 9 bases lining up with TRBD1. V lost 4 bases, J lost 3 bases, and 7 bases stayed unmatched. Germline V CDR1 and CDR2: SGHAT, FQNNGV. The length of the CDR3 is 15 residues. The CDR3 DNA follows: TGTGCCAGCAGCTCACCGGGACAGGGCGGCTACGAGCAGTACTTC. Amino acid sequence: CASSSPGQGGYEQYF.

The rearrangement uses TRBV25-1 and TRBJ1-5; no definite D call. This CDR3 has 14 amino acids. Germline values: CDR1 MGHDK, CDR2 SYGVNS. V lost 4 bases to trimming and J lost 6 bases, with 13 bases between them. CDR3 sequence (DNA): TGTGCCAGCAGTGCTAGAGAGAACCTTCAGCCCCAGCATTTT. Translated: CASSARENLQPQHF.

Concerning this clonotype: A much larger clone differs from this one at a single base, so this may be a read error. The chain combines TRBV19 with TRBJ1-5; possible D gene TRBD1, 5 bases. Trimming left V 5 bases short and J 0 bases short, with 14 bases between. There are 16 residues in the CDR3. Germline CDR1 reads LNHDA; CDR2 reads SQIVND (reference sequence). CDR3 nucleotide sequence: TGTGCCAGTAGTCCTCGGGACGACCATAGCAATCAGCCCCAGCATTTT. Translating it yields CASSPRDDHSNQPQHF.

This clonotype turned up a few times. V gene TRBV10-3 combines with J gene TRBJ2-5; D not resolved. The V end was cut by 0 bases, the J end by 4 bases, with 15 bases between. Looked up from germline, CDR1 is ENHRY and CDR2 is SYGVKD. CDR3 size: 16 residues. The CDR3 here is CAISESKSPLRETQYF. In DNA form, the CDR3 reads TGTGCCATCAGTGAGTCCAAGTCTCCATTGAGAGAGACCCAGTACTTC.

The rearrangement joins TRBV10-3 to TRBJ1-1; D is undetermined. Per germline, CDR1 ENHRY and CDR2 SYGVKD. CDR3 length: 11 residues. Trimming took off 4 bases at V and 8 bases at J, with 8 bases between the two ends. The CDR3 spells CAISGSGEAFF. The CDR3 DNA reads TGTGCCATCAGTGGGTCAGGAGAAGCTTTCTTT.

This clonotype was observed a handful of times. J is TRBJ2-2 and V is TRBV2; 7 nucleotides line up with TRBD1. The germline V gene has CDR1 SNHLY and CDR2 FYNNEI. This CDR3 has 15 residues. The V segment lost 6 bases and the J segment 2 bases; nucleotides outside the gene matches: 6. CDR3 DNA sequence: TGTGCCAGCAGACCGGGACAGACTAACACCGGGGAGCTGTTTTTT. Its protein product is CASRPGQTNTGELFF.

Details on this clonotype: Sequence at one end of the junction differs from germline and may be a read error. The gene calls are TRBV29-1 and TRBJ1-1; 7 bases line up with TRBD1. The CDR3 has 16 amino acids. CDR1 SQVTM and CDR2 ANQGSEA come from the germline V gene. CDR3 sequence reads: CSVANLGQSTNTEDFF. In DNA, the CDR3 is TGCAGTGTTGCAAATCTGGGACAGAGTACGAACACTGAAGATTTCTTT. The variable domain in full, completed from reference TRBV29-1 and TRBJ1-1, reads SAVISQKPSRDICQRGTSLTIQCQVDSQVTMMFWYRQQPGQSLTLIATANQGSEATYESGFVIDKFPISRPNLTFSTLTVSNMSPEDSSIYLCSVANLGQSTNTEDFFGQGTRLTVV.

In this sample, this clonotype turned up many times. The V call is TRBV29-1, the J call TRBJ1-3, with D perhaps TRBD1 (6 bases). With 5 bases removed from V and 2 bases from J, the gap between germline ends came to 13 bases. CDR1 and CDR2 (germline): SQVTM, ANQGSEA. The CDR3 has 14 residues. As DNA, the CDR3 is TGCAGCGTTCGGGGGGGGGCAGCTGGAAACACCATATATTTT. It translates to CSVRGGAAGNTIYF.